This T cell receptor (beta chain) was sequenced for a study of CD8+ T cells in alopecia areata (dated by TCRdb to about 2018). About the study as a whole: The treated patients, all with moderate-to-severe alopecia areata, were enrolled in an open-label pilot trial of oral tofacitinib given at 5 to 10 mg twice daily. Tofacitinib was administered for 6 to 18 months, and 6 months of follow-up off drug were then conducted to assess delayed response and recurrence. Disease severity in treated patients was measured with the SALT score, which quantifies the percentage of affected scalp surface area. The study used high-throughput TCRbeta sequencing to examine T cell clonal expansion in alopecia areata, in both the C3H/HeJ mouse model and human patients. Human TCRbeta sequencing covered scalp tissue and sorted CD4+ and CD8+ peripheral blood T cells from patchy and totalis/universalis alopecia areata patients and healthy controls. Tofacitinib-treated patients had biopsies at baseline and at 4 and 24 weeks of treatment, with a later scalp biopsy in several patients. Scalp clonality was compared across normal scalp (n=4), patchy alopecia areata scalp (n=8), and alopecia totalis/universalis scalp (n=8). RNA was obtained with the PAXgene miRNA kit for fixed scalp, the miRNeasy kit for PBMCs, and the RNeasy kit for mouse skin. Amplification of TCRbeta CDR3 regions was done by immunoSEQ multiplex PCR using 35 Vbeta forward primers and 13 Jbeta reverse primers. Overall study outcomes, separate from this receptor: Compared with normal scalp, lesional scalp had higher clonality and more expanded CD8+ clones, particularly in alopecia totalis/universalis, a pattern that suggests antigenic drive. Many expanded lesional clones persisted in scalp and blood during tofacitinib treatment, which may partly explain relapse after stopping treatment. Compared with mice, TCR sequences shared between patients were less clear, possibly partly because of HLA diversity across the patient population. Resident alphabeta T cells in normal human skin are also sequenced, complicating scalp TCR repertoire analysis, unlike mouse skin dominated by gammadelta T cells. Because the treated cohort was small and had just a single nonresponder, larger studies are needed to establish links between baseline CD8+ expansion and response. Tofacitinib significantly lowered scalp clonality and the number of expanded CD8+ clones among the top 100 scalp clones.

To note about this clone: Its antigen is not yet known. The record has no base qualities; no much larger clone is one base away.

Preparation of the library involved the immunoSEQ multiplex PCR assay. RNA was extracted from all samples and reverse transcribed into cDNA, which served as template for TCR sequencing. First-strand cDNA was synthesized using SuperScript III with a 2:1 mix of oligo-dT and random hexamers. Amplification bias was assessed with a synthetic immune receptor repertoire, and residual bias was removed computationally. The study's processing was this. After raw reads were preprocessed to remove errors, the CDR3 was defined following IMGT conventions as running from the conserved cysteine to phenylalanine. Clonality was computed by normalizing Shannon entropy by log2 of the number of productive unique TCRs and subtracting the result from 1. Whether each scalp clone was CD4 or CD8 was inferred by checking scalp TCRbeta sequences against the CD4 and CD8 repertoires from sorted blood. TCRdb's version of the immuneACCESS table is confined to in-frame rearrangements and falls short of the full clone set. An unresolved V gene accounts for under half of the shortfall where checked; the remainder is of unknown origin. V and J calls and clone size are those listed in that table; D and trimming were worked out from the DNA. Counted in this sample were 95,000 to 110,000 clones; around 84% of them appeared once. Around a quarter of the sample is taken by the ten largest.

CDR1 and CDR2, per the germline V gene, are MNHEY and SVGAGI. Including the terminal cysteine and phenylalanine, the CDR3 comprises 13 residues. The only DNA kept is the CDR3, 39 bases in frame from the first base. Germline trimming amounts to 2 bases on V and 8 bases on J, with 5 as the count of junction bases outside the gene matches. In the paper's terms, the time point label means: less than 25 weeks on oral tofacitinib. The sample's treatment or condition label, decoded: oral pan-JAK inhibitor, 5-10 mg twice daily. Lesional scalp punch biopsies and peripheral blood were collected from alopecia areata patients. PBMCs were isolated by density centrifugation and stained for CD3, CD4 and CD8, and CD4+ and CD8+ T cells were sorted on a FACSAria.

This chain is built from TRBV6-5 and TRBJ1-2, with 7 bases aligning to TRBD1. The specimen was CD8+ T cells sorted from blood, collected at week 24, from a patient treated with tofacitinib. The origin of this receptor is a human donor with alopecia areata. The sequenced DNA: TGTGCCAGCAGTTACGAAACAGGGGAGGGCTACACCTTC. The translation is CASSYETGEGYTF.